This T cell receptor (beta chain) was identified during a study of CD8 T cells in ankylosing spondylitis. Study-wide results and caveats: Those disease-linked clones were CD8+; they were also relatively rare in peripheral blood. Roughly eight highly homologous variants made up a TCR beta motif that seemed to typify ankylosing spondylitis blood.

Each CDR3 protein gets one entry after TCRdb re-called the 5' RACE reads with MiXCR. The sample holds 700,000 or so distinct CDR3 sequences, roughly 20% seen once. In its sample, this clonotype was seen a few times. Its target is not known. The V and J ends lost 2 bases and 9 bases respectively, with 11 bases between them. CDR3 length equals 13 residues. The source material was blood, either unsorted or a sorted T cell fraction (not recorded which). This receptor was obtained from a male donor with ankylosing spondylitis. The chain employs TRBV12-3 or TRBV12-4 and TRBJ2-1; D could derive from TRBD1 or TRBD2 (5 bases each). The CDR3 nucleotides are TGTGCCAGCAGTTTAATCTGGGACGGTGAGCAGTTCTTC. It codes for CASSLIWDGEQFF.